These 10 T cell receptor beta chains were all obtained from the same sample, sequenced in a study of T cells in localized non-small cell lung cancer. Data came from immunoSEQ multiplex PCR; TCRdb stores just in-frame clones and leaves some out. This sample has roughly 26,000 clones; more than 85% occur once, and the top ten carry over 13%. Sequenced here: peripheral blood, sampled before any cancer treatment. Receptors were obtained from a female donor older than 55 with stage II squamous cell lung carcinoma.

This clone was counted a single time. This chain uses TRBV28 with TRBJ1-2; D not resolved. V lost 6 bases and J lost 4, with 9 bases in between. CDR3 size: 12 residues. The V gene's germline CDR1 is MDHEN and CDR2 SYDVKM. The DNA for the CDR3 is TGTGCCAGCAGACCGGGTCTCTATGGCTACACCTTC. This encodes CASRPGLYGYTF.

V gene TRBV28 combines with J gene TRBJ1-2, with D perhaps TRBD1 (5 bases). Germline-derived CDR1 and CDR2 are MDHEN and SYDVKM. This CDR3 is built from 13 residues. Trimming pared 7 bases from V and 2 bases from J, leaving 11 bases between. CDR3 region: CASKSGMNYGYTF. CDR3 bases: TGTGCCAGCAAATCAGGGATGAACTATGGCTACACCTTC.

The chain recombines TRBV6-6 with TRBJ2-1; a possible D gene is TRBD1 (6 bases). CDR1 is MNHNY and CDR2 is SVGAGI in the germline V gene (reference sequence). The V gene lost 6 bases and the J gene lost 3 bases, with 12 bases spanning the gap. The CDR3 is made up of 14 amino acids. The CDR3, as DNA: TGTGCCAGCAGATTAGGACAGAACTACAATGAGCAGTTCTTC. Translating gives CASRLGQNYNEQFF.

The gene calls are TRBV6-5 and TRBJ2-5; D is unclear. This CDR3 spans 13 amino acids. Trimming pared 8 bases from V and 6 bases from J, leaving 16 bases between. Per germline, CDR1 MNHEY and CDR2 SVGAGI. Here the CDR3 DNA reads TGTGCCAGCGCCTTGCCCAGTTGGCAGACCCAGTACTTC. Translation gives CASALPSWQTQYF.

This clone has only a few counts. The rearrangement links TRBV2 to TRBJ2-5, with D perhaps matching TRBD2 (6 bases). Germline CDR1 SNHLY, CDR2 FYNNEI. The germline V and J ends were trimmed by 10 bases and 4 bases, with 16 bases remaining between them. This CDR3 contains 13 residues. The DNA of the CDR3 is TGTGCCACCGGGACCCGGAGGGGAGAGACCCAGTACTTC. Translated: CATGTRRGETQYF.

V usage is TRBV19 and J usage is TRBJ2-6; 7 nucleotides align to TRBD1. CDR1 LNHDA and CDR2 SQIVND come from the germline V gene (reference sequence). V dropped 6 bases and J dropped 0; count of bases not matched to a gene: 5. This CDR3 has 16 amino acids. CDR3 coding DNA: TGTGCCAGTAGCCCGGGACAGTACTCTGGGGCCAACGTCCTGACTTTC. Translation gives CASSPGQYSGANVLTF.

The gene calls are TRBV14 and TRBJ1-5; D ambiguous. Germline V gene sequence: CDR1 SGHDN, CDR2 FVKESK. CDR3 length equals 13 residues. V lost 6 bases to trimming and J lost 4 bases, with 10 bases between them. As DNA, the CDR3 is TGTGCCAGCAGTCCAAATCTTAATCAGCCCCAGCATTTT. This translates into CASSPNLNQPQHF.

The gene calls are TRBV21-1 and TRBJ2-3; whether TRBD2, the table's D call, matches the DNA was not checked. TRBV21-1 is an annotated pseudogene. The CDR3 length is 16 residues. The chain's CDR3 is CASSRSSRTSTDTQYF. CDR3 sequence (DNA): TGTGCCAGCAGCAGGTCGTCGAGGACTAGCACAGATACGCAGTATTTT.

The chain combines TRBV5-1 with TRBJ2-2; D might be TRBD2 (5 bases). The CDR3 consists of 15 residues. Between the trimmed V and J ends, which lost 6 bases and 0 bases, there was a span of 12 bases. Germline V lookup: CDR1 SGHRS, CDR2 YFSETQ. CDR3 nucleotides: TGCGCCAGCACCCCGCCCGGGGCGAACACCGGGGAGCTGTTTTTT. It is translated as CASTPPGANTGELFF. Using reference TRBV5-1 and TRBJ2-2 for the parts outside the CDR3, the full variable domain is KAGVTQTPRYLIKTRGQQVTLSCSPISGHRSVSWYQQTPGQGLQFLFEYFSETQRNKGNFPGRFSGRQFSNSRSEMNVSTLELGDSALYLCASTPPGANTGELFFGEGSRLTVL.

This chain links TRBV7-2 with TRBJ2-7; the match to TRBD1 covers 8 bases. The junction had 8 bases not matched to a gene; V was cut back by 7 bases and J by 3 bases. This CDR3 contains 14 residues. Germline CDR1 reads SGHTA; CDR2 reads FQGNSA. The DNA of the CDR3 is TGTGCCAGCACCTCTCCGGGACAGGTCTACGAGCAGTACTTC. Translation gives CASTSPGQVYEQYF.